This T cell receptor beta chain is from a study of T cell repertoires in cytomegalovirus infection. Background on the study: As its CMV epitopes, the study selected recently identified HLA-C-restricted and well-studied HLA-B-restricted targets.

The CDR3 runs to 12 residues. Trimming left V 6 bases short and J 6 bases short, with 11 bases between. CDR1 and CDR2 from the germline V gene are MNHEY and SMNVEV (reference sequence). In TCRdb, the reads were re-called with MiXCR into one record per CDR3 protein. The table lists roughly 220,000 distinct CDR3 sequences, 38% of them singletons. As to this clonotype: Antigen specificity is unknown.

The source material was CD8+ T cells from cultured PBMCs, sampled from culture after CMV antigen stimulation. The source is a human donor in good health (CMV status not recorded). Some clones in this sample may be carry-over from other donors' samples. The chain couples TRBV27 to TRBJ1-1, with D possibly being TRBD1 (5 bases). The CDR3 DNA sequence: TGTGCCAGCAGAGGACGGGGGGCTGAAGCTTTCTTT. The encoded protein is CASRGRGAEAFF.